This T cell receptor beta chain was identified in a study of vaccination effects on CD4 cells after COVID-19. Study-wide background: Post-vaccine specimens arrived a median 72 days past the second dose. Wells of two million PBMC each were grown with 8.5 to 10 IU/ml IL-2 and about 10 ug/ml peptides.

Isolating CD4+ T cells followed about 10 days of culture. It was two doses of either the BNT162b2 or mRNA-1273 vaccine that participants received. Half-medium replacement with IL-2 medium occurred on days 3 and 7. A word on this clone: What it binds is not known.

Deletions cut 1 base from V and 0 bases from J, with 6 bases between. The germline gives CDR1 SGHAT, CDR2 FQNNGV. The CDR3 is 14 residues long. The method was immunoSEQ multiplex PCR; TCRdb's version includes in-frame clones alone and lacks a portion of them. The sample includes approximately 30,000 clones, 74% seen only once; the top ten take about 16%. This sequence was found in a human donor who received a COVID-19 vaccine. This specimen consisted of CD4+ T cells from PBMCs cultured without peptide, obtained after COVID-19 vaccination. The gene calls are TRBV11-2 and TRBJ1-1; no clear D gene. The CDR3 coding sequence is TGTGCCAGCAGCTTAGGCACCATGAACACTGAAGCTTTCTTT. This gives the protein CASSLGTMNTEAFF.